These T cell receptor beta chains were read from a single sample in a study of blood T cell repertoires in COVID-19. The method was immunoSEQ multiplex PCR; TCRdb's version includes in-frame clones alone and lacks a portion of them. The data hold 400,000 to 500,000 clones, with roughly 90% observed a single time. Specimen: PBMCs or T cells enriched from blood (not recorded which). These TCRs come from a woman in her 40s who had recovered from COVID-19. Both conserved end residues are trimmed from each CDR3. The D gene is left open where the match is weak.

CDR3,D,J,length,V
ASSPRQGAYNEQF,TRBD1,TRBJ2-1,13,TRBV5-1
ASSPMTGENTEAF,TRBD1,TRBJ1-1,13,TRBV11-2
ASSERQGLDTEAF,TRBD1,TRBJ1-1,13,TRBV5-1
ASGLQRGGFRNSPLH,NA,TRBJ1-6,15,TRBV12-5
ASSFSRLAGVVYTGELF,NA,TRBJ2-2,17,TRBV12-1
ASSPPGRSLTSGIYEQY,TRBD2,TRBJ2-7,17,TRBV18
ASSLWPETQY,NA,TRBJ2-5,10,TRBV7-9
SGTGQWKSSYNEQF,NA,TRBJ2-1,14,TRBV29-1
ASRSSSEAF,NA,TRBJ1-1,9,TRBV7-9
ATTGLAPNTGELF,TRBD2,TRBJ2-2,13,TRBV2
ASSLADRDSPLH,TRBD1,TRBJ1-6,12,TRBV7-8
ASSVTRAGVGDTQY,TRBD2,TRBJ2-3,14,TRBV6-1
ASSPGTGWGEDGYT,TRBD1,TRBJ1-2,14,TRBV18
ASSFAGNYGYT,NA,TRBJ1-2,11,TRBV27
ASSLGTGKTDTQY,NA,TRBJ2-3,13,TRBV11-3
SVDRGDYGYT,TRBD1,TRBJ1-2,10,TRBV29-1
ASSKGSPQGEQY,NA,TRBJ2-7,12,TRBV21-1
ASSLRGGTQY,NA,TRBJ2-5,10,TRBV7-8
ASSPSNIEGNTEAF,NA,TRBJ1-1,14,TRBV23-1
AAGRAEGTEAF,NA,TRBJ1-1,11,TRBV3-1/TRBV3-2
ASSSGTVNQPQH,TRBD1,TRBJ1-5,12,TRBV11-2
ASSVTTGNYGYT,NA,TRBJ1-2,12,TRBV9
ASSEAQTSGRLSEQY,TRBD2,TRBJ2-7,15,TRBV2
ASSLVSAGVENYGYT,NA,TRBJ1-2,15,TRBV5-1
ASSRTGARYGYT,TRBD1,TRBJ1-2,12,TRBV6-2/TRBV6-3
ASSNGNTRGDTQY,NA,TRBJ2-3,13,TRBV7-2
ASSPDPTLSGNTIY,NA,TRBJ1-3,14,TRBV5-1
ASSQLAGAVGELF,TRBD2,TRBJ2-2,13,TRBV4-1
ASSLSFGLAVEQY,TRBD2,TRBJ2-7,13,TRBV7-2
AISETGGHGYT,TRBD1,TRBJ1-2,11,TRBV10-3
ASSSIIVQPQH,NA,TRBJ1-5,11,TRBV12-3/TRBV12-4
ASRGGQGGNTEAF,TRBD1,TRBJ1-1,13,TRBV19
ASSLSAGLETQY,TRBD2,TRBJ2-5,12,TRBV11-2